The clone carrying this TCR beta chain was counted at least ten times. Its antigen is unknown. The investigators made TCR beta cDNA from approximately 0.5 ug total RNA, using a constant-region primer. Slightly modified ARM-PCR served as the procedure for the TCR beta libraries. These libraries came from three rounds of nested multiplex PCR. For approximately 11 cycles apiece, the opening two PCR rounds ran with TRBV1-TRBV30 forward primers and a C-beta reverse primer. TCRdb redid the calling of the multiplex PCR reads with MiXCR, one entry per CDR3 protein. The repertoire consists of about 110,000 distinct CDR3 sequences, with 55% to 75% occurring once and the leading ten covering around 9.7%. Each 20-30 mg portion of unsorted bulk tissue served as the source for co-extraction of RNA and DNA. The data are from a study of tumor-infiltrating lymphocytes in primary liver carcinoma. Background on the study: Samples returned roughly 3.65 to 7.5 million productive TCRbeta reads, a yield that was similar across tissue types.

Study-wide results and caveats: Only about 8-24% of top clones showed up in all five tumor regions. Relative to blood, tumors carried a significantly larger fraction of the repertoire in their top 250 clones (p = 0.039).

The length of the CDR3 is 16 residues. Germline CDR1 and CDR2: SGHNT and YYREEE (reference sequence). Trimming pared 0 bases from V and 0 bases from J, leaving 12 bases between. The J gene is TRBJ1-2, the V gene TRBV5-4, with D unresolved. The specimen sequenced was liver tumor tissue from sampling region 1. Subset reported: tumor region T1, superior pole. The clonotype originates from a woman aged 55-69 years with primary liver carcinoma and hepatitis B virus infection. The CDR3 loop is CASSLVGINPNYGYTF. For the CDR3, the DNA is TGTGCCAGCAGCTTGGTTGGTATTAATCCTAACTATGGCTACACCTTC.